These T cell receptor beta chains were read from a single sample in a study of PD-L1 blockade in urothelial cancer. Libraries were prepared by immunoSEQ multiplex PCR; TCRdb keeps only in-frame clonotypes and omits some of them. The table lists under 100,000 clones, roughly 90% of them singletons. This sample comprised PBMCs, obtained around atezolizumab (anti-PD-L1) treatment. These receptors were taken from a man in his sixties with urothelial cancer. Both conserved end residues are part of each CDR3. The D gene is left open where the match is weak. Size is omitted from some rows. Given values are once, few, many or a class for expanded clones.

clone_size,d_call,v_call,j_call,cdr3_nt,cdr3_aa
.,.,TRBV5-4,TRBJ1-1,TGTGCCAGCAGCTTGGTCTCCCCGGGAGGTGAAGCTTTCTTT,CASSLVSPGGEAFF
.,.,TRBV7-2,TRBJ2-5,TGTGCCAGCAGCTTAGTCGTCGGGGAACAAGAGACCCAGTACTTC,CASSLVVGEQETQYF
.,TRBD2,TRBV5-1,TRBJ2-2,TGCGCCAGCAGCCTAGCGGGAATTAACACCGGGGAGCTGTTTTTT,CASSLAGINTGELFF
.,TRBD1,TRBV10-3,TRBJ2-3,TGTGCCATCAGTGATCGTCCAGGGGGCGGTGCAGATACGCAGTATTTT,CAISDRPGGGADTQYF
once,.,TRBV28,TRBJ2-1,TGTGCCAGCAGTTTAGCGGGCCCCCGCTACAATGAGCAGTTCTTC,CASSLAGPRYNEQFF
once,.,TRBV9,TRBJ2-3,TGTGCCAGCAGCGTAGGGGGCGGGGGCACAGATACGCAGTATTTT,CASSVGGGGTDTQYF
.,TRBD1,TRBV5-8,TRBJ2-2,TGTGCCAGCAGCTCCCCCGGGACAGGGTTGACCGGGGAGCTGTTTTTT,CASSSPGTGLTGELFF
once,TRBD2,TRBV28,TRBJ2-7,TGTGCCAGCACTCTCCCGGGGGGGGCGCAGTACTTC,CASTLPGGAQYF
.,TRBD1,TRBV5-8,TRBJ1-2,TGTGCCAGCAGCTTGGCCGGGACAGGGGGCGGCTATGGCTACACCTTC,CASSLAGTGGGYGYTF
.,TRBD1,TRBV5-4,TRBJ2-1,TGTGCCAGCAGCTTGCCAGGGGGCCGATACAATGAGCAGTTCTTC,CASSLPGGRYNEQFF
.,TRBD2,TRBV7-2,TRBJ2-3,TGTGCCAGCAGCTTGGGGACTACATACACAGATACGCAGTATTTT,CASSLGTTYTDTQYF
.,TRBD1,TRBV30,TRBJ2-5,TGTGCCTCGGACAGGGAGCAAGAGACCCAGTACTTC,CASDREQETQYF
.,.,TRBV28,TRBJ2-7,TGTGCCAGCAGGCCCACAGGGAAGTGGGGCCACTACGAGCAGTACTTC,CASRPTGKWGHYEQYF
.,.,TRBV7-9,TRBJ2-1,TGTGCCAGCAGCTTAGGCACAGACAATGAGCAGTTCTTC,CASSLGTDNEQFF
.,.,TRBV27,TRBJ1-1,TGTGCCAGCAGTTTAGTGGCGGGGGTGAGCTCTGAAGCTTTCTTT,CASSLVAGVSSEAFF
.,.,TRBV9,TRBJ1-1,TGTGCCAGCAGTTTTAGCGGGGATGGGAACACTGAAGCTTTCTTT,CASSFSGDGNTEAFF
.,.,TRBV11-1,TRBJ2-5,TGTGCCAGCAGCTTAGCCGCGGGACCGCAAGAGACCCAGTACTTC,CASSLAAGPQETQYF
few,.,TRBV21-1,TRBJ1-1,TGTGCCAGCAGGGACACCACGGGCACTGAAGCTTTCTTT,CASRDTTGTEAFF
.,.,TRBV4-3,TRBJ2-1,TGCGCCAGCAGCCAACGGGTGTTCGATGAGCAGTTCTTC,CASSQRVFDEQFF
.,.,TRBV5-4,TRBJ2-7,TGTGCCAGCACCCCTCCCTCGACAGGTCGACTCATCTTC,CASTPPSTGRLIF
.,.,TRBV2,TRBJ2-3,TGTGCCAGCAGCCAGGGTTATAGCACAGATACGCAGTATTTT,CASSQGYSTDTQYF
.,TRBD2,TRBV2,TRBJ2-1,TGTGCCAGCAGTGGATTTCGAGCGGGGAGCTCCTACAATGAGCAGTTCTTC,CASSGFRAGSSYNEQFF
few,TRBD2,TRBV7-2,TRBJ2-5,TGTGCCAGCAGCTCCTCGGGACTAAGGGGAGAGACCCAGTACTTC,CASSSSGLRGETQYF
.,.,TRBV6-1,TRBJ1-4,TGTGCCAGCATCCGGGGGGTCCGGGCTAATGAAAAACTGTTTTTT,CASIRGVRANEKLFF
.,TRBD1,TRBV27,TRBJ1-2,TGTGCCAGCAGTTTAACAGGGGACTATGGCTACACCTTC,CASSLTGDYGYTF
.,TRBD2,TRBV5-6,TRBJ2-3,TGTGCCAGCAGCCGGGGACTAGCGGGGGTCGGAGTTTTGGGTACGCAGTATTTT,CASSRGLAGVGVLGTQYF
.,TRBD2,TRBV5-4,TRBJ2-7,TGTGCCAGCAGCTCTGCGGGACTAGCGAACTACGAGCAGTACTTC,CASSSAGLANYEQYF
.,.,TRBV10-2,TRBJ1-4,TGCGCCAGCAGTTTAACAGGAGCCTGGTGGGGTAATGAAAAACTGTTTTTT,CASSLTGAWWGNEKLFF
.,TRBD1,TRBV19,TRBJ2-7,TGTGCCAGTACTCCCCAAGGGGGCAACGAGCAGTACTTC,CASTPQGGNEQYF